This T cell receptor (beta chain) was obtained from a study of STAT5B mutations in CD4+ large granular lymphocyte leukemia. The CDR3 covers 11 residues. Germline V gene sequence: CDR1 MDHEN, CDR2 SYDVKM. Trimming removed 8 bases at V and 8 bases at J, with 10 bases between. The assay was run at survey level. The protocol was immunoSEQ multiplex PCR, while the TCRdb copy is restricted to in-frame clones and leaves out a portion. Among 9,000 to 10,000 clones, about 86% were seen once, and the ten largest hold about 64%. V gene TRBV28 combines with J gene TRBJ2-1, with a tentative D call TRBD2 (6 bases). The source of this sequence is a man aged 55 to 70 with CD4+ T-cell large granular lymphocyte leukemia. The sequenced sample consisted of PBMCs. The CDR3 reads CASASGDEQFF. The CDR3 nucleotides are TGTGCCAGCGCCTCGGGGGATGAGCAGTTCTTC. The whole variable domain, remainder taken from reference TRBV28 and TRBJ2-1, is DVKVTQSSRYLVKRTGEKVFLECVQDMDHENMFWYRQDPGLGLRLIYFSYDVKMKEKGDIPEGYSVSREKKERFSLILESASTNQTSMYLCASASGDEQFFGPGTRLTVL.